This TCR beta chain originates from a study of CXCR3-negative and CXCR3-positive naive CD8 T cells. Study-wide results and caveats: Greater hydrophobicity was found in TRB CDR3s of CXCR3-positive naive cells than of CXCR3-negative naive cells. Similarly elevated diversity marked both naive subsets, with memory CD8+ cells showing far lower diversity.

The libraries of TRB cDNA were constructed through 5' RACE using UMI labels. For each CDR3 protein, TCRdb gives one entry from its re-call of the 5' RACE reads, without DNA. The table counts roughly 80,000 distinct CDR3 sequences; 0.55% to 0.7% lies in the top ten. Definition of naive CD8+ T cells rested on a CD45RO-CCR7+CD27+CD95- profile. This CDR3 region has 14 residues. Per germline, CDR1 SQVTM and CDR2 ANQGSEA. As for this clonotype: Its specificity is unknown.

The chain is built from TRBV29-1 and TRBJ2-2. Material: naive CXCR3+ CD8+ T cells from blood. Subset indicated: CD45RO-CCR7+CD27+CD95- naive CD8+ T cells expressing CXCR3 (TNR3+). The receptor was isolated from a human donor in good health. Some clones in this sample may be carry-over from other donors' samples. The CDR3 region is CSVEGLPNTGELFF.